The T cell receptor (beta chain) described here comes from a study of cytomegalovirus exposure and HLA in healthy donors. With 60 Vbeta and 13 Jbeta primers, the PCR was carried out. The table came from immunoSEQ multiplex PCR; TCRdb's copy has only in-frame clones and leaves some out. This sample yields 90,000 to 100,000 clones, of which more than 70% are seen a single time; roughly 8% belongs to the top ten. This clone was detected only a few times. Sequenced input: PBMCs. This TCR was sampled from a female donor in good health and CMV-seronegative.

The chain's CDR3 is CASSDTGTGRHEQYF. The CDR3 DNA reads as TGTGCCAGCAGCGATACCGGGACAGGGCGCCACGAGCAGTACTTC. The chain recombines TRBV7-2 with TRBJ2-7; 9 positions agree with TRBD1. Unmatched junction bases numbered 10, after V lost 5 bases and J lost 5 bases. The CDR3 totals 15 residues. Germline V gives CDR1 SGHTA, CDR2 FQGNSA.